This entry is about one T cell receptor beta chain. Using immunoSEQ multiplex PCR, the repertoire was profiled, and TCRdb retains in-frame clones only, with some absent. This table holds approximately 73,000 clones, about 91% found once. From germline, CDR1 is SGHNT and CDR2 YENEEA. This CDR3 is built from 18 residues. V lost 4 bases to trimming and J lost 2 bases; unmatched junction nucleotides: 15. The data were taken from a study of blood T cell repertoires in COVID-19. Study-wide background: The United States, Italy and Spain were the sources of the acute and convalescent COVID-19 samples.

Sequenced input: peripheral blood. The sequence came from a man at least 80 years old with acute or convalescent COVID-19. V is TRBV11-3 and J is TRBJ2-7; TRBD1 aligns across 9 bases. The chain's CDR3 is CASSSPNWDRDDTYEQYF. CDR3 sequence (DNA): TGTGCCAGCAGCTCGCCTAACTGGGACAGGGACGATACCTACGAGCAGTACTTC.